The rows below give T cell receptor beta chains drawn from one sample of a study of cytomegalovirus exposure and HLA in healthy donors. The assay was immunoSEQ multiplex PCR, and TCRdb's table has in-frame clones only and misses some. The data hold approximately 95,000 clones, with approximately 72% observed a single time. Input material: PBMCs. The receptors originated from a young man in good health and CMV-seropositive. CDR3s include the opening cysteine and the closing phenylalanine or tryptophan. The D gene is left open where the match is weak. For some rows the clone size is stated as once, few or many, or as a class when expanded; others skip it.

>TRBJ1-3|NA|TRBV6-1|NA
CAVVPRTPGNTIYF
TGTGCAGTCGTACCTCGCACTCCGGGAAACACCATATATTTT
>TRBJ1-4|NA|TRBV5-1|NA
CASSRGGDRSTNEKLFF
TGCGCCAGCAGCAGGGGGGGTGACAGGTCAACTAATGAAAAACTGTTTTTT
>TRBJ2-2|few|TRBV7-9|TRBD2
CASTPPGGGATNTGELFF
TGTGCCAGCACCCCCCCGGGAGGAGGGGCCACGAACACCGGGGAGCTGTTTTTT
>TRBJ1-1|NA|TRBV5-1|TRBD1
CASSFGDRGEAFF
TGCGCCAGCAGCTTCGGGGACAGGGGTGAAGCTTTCTTT
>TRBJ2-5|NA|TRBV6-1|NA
CASRNGVRSHETQYF
TGTGCCAGCAGGAACGGGGTTAGGTCGCATGAGACCCAGTACTTC
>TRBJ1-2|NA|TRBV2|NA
CASASDPGNYGYTF
TGTGCCAGCGCGTCGGACCCAGGGAACTATGGCTACACCTTC
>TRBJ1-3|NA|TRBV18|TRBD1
CASSLGDRITGYF
TGTGCCAGCTCACTCGGGGACAGAATTACGGGATATTTT
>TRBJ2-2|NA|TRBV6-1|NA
CASSLFQRATGELFF
TGTGCCAGCAGTTTATTTCAGAGGGCCACCGGGGAGCTGTTTTTT
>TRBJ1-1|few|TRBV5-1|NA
CASSPGNRATVRTEAFF
TGCGCCAGCAGCCCAGGGAACCGGGCTACAGTTCGAACTGAAGCTTTCTTT
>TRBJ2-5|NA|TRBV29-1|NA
CSVNGIQQETQYF
TGCAGCGTGAACGGGATACAACAAGAGACCCAGTACTTC
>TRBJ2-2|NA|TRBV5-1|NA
CASGGQGGGYPGTGELFF
TGCGCCAGCGGCGGTCAGGGCGGGGGCTACCCGGGCACCGGGGAGCTGTTTTTT
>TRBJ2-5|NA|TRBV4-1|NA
CASKALGSVETQYF
TGCGCCAGCAAGGCACTAGGCAGCGTGGAGACCCAGTACTTC
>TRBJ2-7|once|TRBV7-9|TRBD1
CASSLTGYEQYF
TGTGCCAGCAGCTTGACAGGGTACGAGCAGTACTTC
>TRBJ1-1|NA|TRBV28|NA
CASSYLRGSDEAFF
TGTGCCAGCAGTTACCTCCGCGGGTCAGATGAAGCTTTCTTT
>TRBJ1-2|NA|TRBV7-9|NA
CATGAGNYGYTF
TGTGCCACTGGAGCAGGGAACTATGGCTACACCTTC
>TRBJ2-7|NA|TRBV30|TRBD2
CAWIGGGLKRNEQYF
TGTGCCTGGATCGGGGGGGGACTAAAGAGAAACGAGCAGTACTTC
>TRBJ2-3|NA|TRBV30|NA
CAWSVLEAASTDTQYF
TGTGCCTGGAGTGTACTAGAAGCGGCTAGCACAGATACGCAGTATTTT
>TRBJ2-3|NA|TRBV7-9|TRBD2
CASSVLAGARDTQYF
TGTGCCAGCAGCGTGCTAGCGGGGGCTCGGGATACGCAGTATTTT
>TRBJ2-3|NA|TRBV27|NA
CASSSPGKRADTQYF
TGTGCCAGCAGTTCCCCAGGGAAAAGGGCAGATACGCAGTATTTT
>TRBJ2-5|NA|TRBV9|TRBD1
CASSVDFGTGAAETQYF
TGTGCCAGCAGCGTAGATTTCGGGACAGGGGCGGCAGAGACCCAGTACTTC
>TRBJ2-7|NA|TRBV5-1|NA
CASSMDVTREQYF
TGCGCCAGCAGCATGGACGTCACGAGGGAGCAGTACTTC
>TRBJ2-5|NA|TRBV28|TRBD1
CASSSRQGALVQETQYF
TGTGCCAGCAGTTCCCGACAGGGGGCGTTGGTCCAAGAGACCCAGTACTTC